The 26 T cell receptor beta chains below all came from one sample that was sequenced in a study of blood T cell repertoires in COVID-19 (TCRdb year 2020). The method behind the library was the immunoSEQ multiplex PCR assay. In TCRdb, the immuneACCESS table is reduced to in-frame sequences with V and J assigned. These tables do not hold every clone; where another copy was compared, an unresolved V gene accounts for under half, and the others remain unexplained. In this sample the table shows approximately 300,000 clones, 80% to 95% of which occur a single time. In total, the top ten clones hold roughly 7% of the sample. The sample consisted of peripheral blood. These receptors all stem from a woman in her 30s with COVID-19, enrolled during active disease.

The sample holds one count of this clone. The genes are TRBV4-3 and TRBJ1-1; TRBD1 might be the D (5 bases). This CDR3 is 15 amino acids long. With 3 bases removed from V and 4 bases from J, the gap between germline ends came to 15 bases. Germline CDR1 and CDR2: LGHNA and YSLEER. The CDR3 region has the DNA TGCGCCAGCAGCCATGACTCTCAGGGTTTCACTGAAGCTTTCTTT. This encodes CASSHDSQGFTEAFF.

The V gene is TRBV7-8, the J gene TRBJ1-4; D unresolved. Germline loops: CDR1 SGHVS, CDR2 FQNEAQ. With 5 bases removed from V and 3 bases from J, the gap between germline ends came to 13 bases. The length of the CDR3 is 15 residues. The CDR3 region has the DNA TGTGCCAGCAGCCTTAGCCCCGCGTCTAATGAAAAACTGTTTTTT. It specifies CASSLSPASNEKLFF.

This chain uses TRBV11-2 with TRBJ2-1, with D hard to call. This CDR3 contains 13 residues. Deletions cut 1 base from V and 6 bases from J, with 7 bases between. Germline CDR1 is SGHAT and CDR2 is FQNNGV. The CDR3, as DNA: TGTGCCAGCAGCTTAGCATTGTTCAATGAGCAGTTCTTC. Its protein is CASSLALFNEQFF.

The CDR3 protein is CASRGLAGGRESYEQYF. The CDR3 nucleotides are TGTGCCAGCAGGGGACTAGCGGGAGGAAGGGAGTCCTACGAGCAGTACTTC. V gene TRBV27 combines with J gene TRBJ2-7; TRBD2 agrees at 15 bases. After removal of 6 bases from V and 1 base from J, the junction contained 7 bases not matched to a gene. This CDR3 region has 17 residues. The germline gives CDR1 MNHEY, CDR2 SMNVEV (reference sequence).

The chain has TRBV4-2 and TRBJ1-5; a possible D gene is TRBD1 (5 bases). Trimming took 2 bases from V and 5 from J, leaving 10 bases between them. The CDR3 has 14 residues. Germline-derived CDR1 and CDR2 are LGHNA and YNFKEQ. The chain's CDR3 is CASSQTDRYQPQHF. In DNA, the CDR3 is TGTGCCAGCAGCCAAACCGACAGATATCAGCCCCAGCATTTT.

This chain connects TRBV28 to TRBJ2-1; 8 nucleotides agree with TRBD1. CDR1 and CDR2 from the germline V gene are MDHEN and SYDVKM. Trimming cost V 6 bases and J 8 bases; bases outside gene matches: 12. There are 15 residues in the CDR3. CDR3 nucleotides: TGTGCCAGCAGCCGACCGGGACAGGTCCTCGATGAGCAGTTCTTC. Translation: CASSRPGQVLDEQFF.

This rearrangement joins TRBV4-3 to TRBJ2-7, with D tentatively TRBD1 (6 bases). The CDR3 is made up of 14 amino acids. The V gene's germline CDR1 is LGHNA and CDR2 YSLEER. Trimming took off 4 bases at V and 4 bases at J, with 14 bases between the two ends. The CDR3: CASSRQTGSYEQYF. The CDR3 DNA sequence: TGCGCCAGCAGCCGGCAAACAGGGTCGTACGAGCAGTACTTC.

V and J are TRBV29-1 and TRBJ2-3, with 10 bases fitting TRBD2. The CDR3 loop spans 15 amino acids. CDR1 and CDR2 from the germline V gene are SQVTM and ANQGSEA. The V segment lost 4 bases and the J segment 4 bases; nucleotides outside the gene matches: 8. The CDR3 region is CSVGPLAGDPDTQYF. The CDR3 bases are TGCAGCGTTGGTCCTCTAGCGGGAGACCCAGATACGCAGTATTTT.

CDR3: CASSDLGAGELFF. DNA for the CDR3: TGTGCCAGCAGTGATCTAGGTGCCGGGGAGCTGTTTTTT. V is TRBV6-1 and J is TRBJ2-2, with D hard to call. The length of the CDR3 is 13 residues. Trimming shortened V by 3 bases and J by 6 bases, and 8 bases separated the two germline ends. Germline-derived CDR1 and CDR2 are MNHNS and SASEGT.

V and J are TRBV7-6 and TRBJ1-4, with D perhaps TRBD1 (6 bases). V was pared by 5 bases and J by 8 bases, with 18 bases between. This CDR3 has 15 amino acids. CDR1 is SGHVS and CDR2 is FNYEAQ in the germline V gene. The CDR3 DNA is TGTGCCAGCAGCCTTAACCAGGGGAGGGACGAAAAACTGTTTTTT. This encodes CASSLNQGRDEKLFF.

The chain combines TRBV20-1 with TRBJ1-3; 7 bases are a match to TRBD1. The V segment lost 3 bases and the J segment 2 bases; nucleotides outside the gene matches: 4. The CDR3 is 14 amino acids. Per germline, CDR1 DFQATT and CDR2 SNEGSKA (reference sequence). The CDR3 DNA sequence: TGCAGTGCTAGTGCCGGGACAGCTGGAAACACCATATATTTT. It yields the protein CSASAGTAGNTIYF.

This clone was detected only a few times. CDR3 region: CASTSPNTEAFF. The CDR3 coding sequence is TGTGCCAGCACAAGCCCGAACACTGAAGCTTTCTTT. The V and J genes are TRBV2 and TRBJ1-1; D is undetermined. The CDR3 loop spans 12 amino acids. Germline CDR1 and CDR2: SNHLY and FYNNEI. V shed 7 bases and J shed 1 base, with 7 bases lying between them.

The genes are TRBV28 and TRBJ2-7, with 10 bases aligning to TRBD2. Per germline, CDR1 MDHEN and CDR2 SYDVKM. Germline trimming cut 5 bases from V and 4 bases from J; bases unmatched to any gene: 5. The length of the CDR3 is 14 residues. The CDR3 sequence is CASSLPSGRYEQYF. The CDR3 DNA follows: TGTGCCAGCAGTCTACCTAGCGGGAGATACGAGCAGTACTTC.

This chain connects TRBV5-6 to TRBJ2-1; TRBD1 is a possible D gene (5 bases). Trimming pared 0 bases from V and 2 bases from J, leaving 12 bases between. This CDR3 has 16 amino acids. Germline-derived CDR1 and CDR2 are SGHDT and YYEEEE. The CDR3 here is CASSLGGLRTYNEQFF. The DNA of the CDR3 is TGTGCCAGCAGCTTGGGGGGCCTCAGGACCTACAATGAGCAGTTCTTC. The full variable domain, completed using reference TRBV5-6 and TRBJ2-1, is DAGVTQSPTHLIKTRGQQVTLRCSPKSGHDTVSWYQQALGQGPQFIFQYYEEEERQRGNFPDRFSGHQFPNYSSELNVNALLLGDSALYLCASSLGGLRTYNEQFFGPGTRLTVL.

The rearrangement joins TRBV2 to TRBJ2-7; no definite D call. The CDR3 totals 14 residues. The germline CDR1 and CDR2 sequences are SNHLY and FYNNEI. V was pared by 8 bases and J by 5 bases, with 19 bases between. CDR3 sequence reads: CASRVQHSSDEQYF. For the CDR3, the DNA is TGTGCCAGCCGGGTTCAGCACTCCTCGGACGAGCAGTACTTC.

Comment on this clone: Distinct nucleotide sequences in the sample also encode this CDR3. The chain combines TRBV6-5 with TRBJ2-7; TRBD1 matches at 8 bases. CDR3 size: 15 residues. The germline gives CDR1 MNHEY, CDR2 SVGAGI. The ends lost 0 bases at V and 2 bases at J; junction bases unmatched: 3. The CDR3 spells CASSYSDRGPYEQYF. In DNA, the CDR3 is TGTGCCAGCAGTTACTCCGACAGGGGCCCCTACGAGCAGTACTTC.

The chain recombines TRBV27 with TRBJ2-5; weak D call: TRBD1 (6 bases). The CDR3 loop spans 15 amino acids. V gave up 5 bases and J gave up 5 bases, with 18 bases separating them. CDR1 and CDR2 from the germline V gene are MNHEY and SMNVEV (reference sequence). The CDR3 loop is CASSPGPGQGETQYF. The CDR3, as DNA: TGTGCCAGCAGTCCAGGACCCGGCCAGGGGGAGACCCAGTACTTC.

The chain uses TRBV6-2 or TRBV6-3 and TRBJ1-2; a possible D gene is TRBD1 (5 bases). The germline CDR1 and CDR2 sequences are MNHEY and SVGEGT. The CDR3 loop spans 13 amino acids. The ends were cut back, 5 bases at V and 2 bases at J, with 9 bases in the middle. CDR3 in amino acids: CASSETANYGYTF. CDR3 nucleotides: TGTGCCAGCAGTGAGACAGCCAACTATGGCTACACCTTC.

V usage is TRBV2 and J usage is TRBJ2-3, with D uncertain. CDR1 and CDR2 from the germline V gene are SNHLY and FYNNEI. The CDR3 runs 13 residues. Trimming stripped 7 bases from V and 0 bases from J, with 8 bases between. The CDR3 DNA reads TGTGCCAGCATCTCGAGGAGCACAGATACGCAGTATTTT. Protein sequence: CASISRSTDTQYF.

The chain employs TRBV7-3 and TRBJ2-6; D is undetermined. The CDR3 runs to 17 residues. The germline V and J ends were trimmed by 2 bases and 0 bases, with 11 bases remaining between them. Germline-derived CDR1 and CDR2 are SGHTA and FQGTGA. The chain's CDR3 is CASSLLAVSSGANVLTF. The CDR3 nucleotides are TGTGCCAGCAGCTTACTGGCAGTCTCCTCTGGGGCCAACGTCCTGACTTTC.

The chain employs TRBV6-5 and TRBJ1-6, with a weak D call TRBD1 (6 bases). Per the germline V gene, CDR1 is MNHEY and CDR2 is SVGAGI. The CDR3 sequence is 13 residues long. Trimming left V 9 bases short and J 7 bases short, with 13 bases between. The CDR3 loop reads CASDQGKNSPLHF. The CDR3 bases are TGTGCCAGTGACCAGGGGAAGAATTCACCCCTCCACTTT.

The chain has TRBV6-2 or TRBV6-3 and TRBJ2-5; 10 positions match TRBD2. The V segment lost 5 bases and the J segment 2 bases; nucleotides outside the gene matches: 17. The CDR3 is made up of 19 amino acids. Germline V gives CDR1 MNHEY, CDR2 SVGEGT. Here the CDR3 reads CASSLLLAGVGGVQETQYF. For the CDR3, the DNA is TGTGCCAGCAGTCTCCTCCTAGCGGGAGTTGGAGGGGTTCAAGAGACCCAGTACTTC.

The rearrangement uses TRBV4-3 and TRBJ1-6; D gene ambiguous. With 4 bases removed from V and 1 base from J, the gap between germline ends came to 14 bases. The V gene's germline CDR1 is LGHNA and CDR2 YSLEER. The CDR3 loop spans 17 amino acids. CDR3 in DNA: TGCGCCAGCAGCCGCGGAGGGAGGGAGTCCTATAATTCACCCCTCCACTTT. This sequence encodes CASSRGGRESYNSPLHF.

As to this clone: The sample contains more than one DNA sequence encoding this CDR3. The chain combines TRBV30 with TRBJ1-5, with 7 bases fitting TRBD1. The V segment lost 3 bases and the J segment 4 bases; nucleotides outside the gene matches: 3. CDR1 and CDR2 from the germline V gene are GTSNPN and SVGIG (reference sequence). This CDR3 comprises 13 residues. This CDR3 is CAWSRQGNQPQHF. The CDR3 DNA is TGTGCCTGGAGCAGACAGGGTAATCAGCCCCAGCATTTT.

The rearrangement links TRBV5-6 to TRBJ1-5; no reliable D call. V shed 3 bases and J shed 5 bases, with 6 bases lying between them. Looked up from germline, CDR1 is SGHDT and CDR2 is YYEEEE. This CDR3 region has 12 residues. This chain's CDR3 is CASSSLDQPQHF. CDR3 nucleotides: TGTGCCAGCAGCTCCCTAGATCAGCCCCAGCATTTT.

V is TRBV11-2 and J is TRBJ1-4, with no clear D. V was trimmed by 2 bases and J by 3 bases, leaving 13 bases between them. CDR1 and CDR2 (germline): SGHAT, FQNNGV. The length of the CDR3 is 16 residues. This CDR3 is CASSLTSGFANEKLFF. For the CDR3, the DNA is TGTGCCAGCAGCTTAACCTCGGGATTTGCTAATGAAAAACTGTTTTTT.